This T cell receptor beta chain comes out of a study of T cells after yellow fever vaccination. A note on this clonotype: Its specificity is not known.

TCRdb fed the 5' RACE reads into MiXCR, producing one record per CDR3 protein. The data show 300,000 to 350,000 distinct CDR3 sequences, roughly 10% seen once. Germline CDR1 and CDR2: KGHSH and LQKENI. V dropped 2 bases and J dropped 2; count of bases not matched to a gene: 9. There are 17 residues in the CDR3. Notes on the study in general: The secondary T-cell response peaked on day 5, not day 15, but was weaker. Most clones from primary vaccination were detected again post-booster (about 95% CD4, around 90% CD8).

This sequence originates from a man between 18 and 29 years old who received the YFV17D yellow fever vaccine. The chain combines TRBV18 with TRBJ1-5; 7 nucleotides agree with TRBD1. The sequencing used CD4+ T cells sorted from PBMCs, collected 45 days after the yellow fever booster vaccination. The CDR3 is CASSPRSGTAGNQPQHF. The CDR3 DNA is TGTGCCAGCTCACCAAGGTCCGGGACAGCGGGCAATCAGCCCCAGCATTTT.